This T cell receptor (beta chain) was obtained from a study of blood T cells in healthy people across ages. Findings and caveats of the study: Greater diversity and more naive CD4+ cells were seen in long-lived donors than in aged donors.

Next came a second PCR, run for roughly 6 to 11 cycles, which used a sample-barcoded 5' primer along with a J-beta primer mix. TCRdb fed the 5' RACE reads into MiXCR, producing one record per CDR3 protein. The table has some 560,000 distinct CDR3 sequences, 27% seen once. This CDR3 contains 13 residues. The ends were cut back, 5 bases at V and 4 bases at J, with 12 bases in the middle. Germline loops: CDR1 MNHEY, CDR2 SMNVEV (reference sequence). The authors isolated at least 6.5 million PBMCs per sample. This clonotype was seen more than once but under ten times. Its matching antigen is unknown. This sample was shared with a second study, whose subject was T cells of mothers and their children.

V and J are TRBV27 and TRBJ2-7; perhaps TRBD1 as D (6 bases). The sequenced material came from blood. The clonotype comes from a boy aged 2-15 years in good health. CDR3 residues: CASSKVQGYEQYF. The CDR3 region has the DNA TGTGCCAGCAGTAAAGTACAGGGTTACGAGCAGTACTTC.